These T cell receptor beta chains were read from a single sample in a study of blood T cell repertoires in COVID-19. Method: immunoSEQ multiplex PCR; TCRdb's copy keeps in-frame clones and lacks some. The table lists some 94,000 clones, about 87% of them singletons. Sequencing input: peripheral blood. The receptors were gathered from a human donor in a cohort sampled during active COVID-19. Each CDR3 is given with its conserved first and last residue. The D gene is left open where the match is weak.

D gene | J gene | V gene | CDR3 DNA | CDR3 protein
TRBD1 | TRBJ1-1 | TRBV6-6 | TGTGCCAGCAGCTCCGGGACAGGGGGAGGCACTGAAGCTTTCTTT | CASSSGTGGGTEAFF
NA | TRBJ1-2 | TRBV30 | TGTGCCTGGAGTCATCAGTATGGCTACACCTTC | CAWSHQYGYTF
TRBD2 | TRBJ2-5 | TRBV6-5 | TGTGCCAGCAGTTATTCCGGCGGGGGACAAGAGACCCAGTACTTC | CASSYSGGGQETQYF
TRBD2 | TRBJ2-1 | TRBV7-2 | TGTGCCAGCAGGACGGGACTAGCGGCGCTAGGTGAGCAGTTCTTC | CASRTGLAALGEQFF
NA | TRBJ2-2 | TRBV21-1 | TGTGCCAGCAGCAAAGAGCCCCTATCGGGAGGAACAGGGGAGCTGTTTTTT | CASSKEPLSGGTGELFF
NA | TRBJ2-2 | TRBV11-2 | TGTGCCAGCAGCTTTATTATAGCGGCCGGGGAGCTGTTTTTT | CASSFIIAAGELFF
TRBD2 | TRBJ2-3 | TRBV28 | TGTGCCAGCAGACAAACTAGCGGGAGACCAGATACGCAGTATTTT | CASRQTSGRPDTQYF
NA | TRBJ1-2 | TRBV30 | TGTGCCTGGAGTGTAACCCAGGGTTATGGCTACACCTTC | CAWSVTQGYGYTF
TRBD1 | TRBJ2-7 | TRBV5-5 | TGTGCCAGCAGCAGAAGACAGGGAGTGGACGAGCAGTACTTC | CASSRRQGVDEQYF
TRBD1 | TRBJ1-3 | TRBV6-6 | TGTGCCAGCAGTTATAGTGTGGGACAGGGGGGAAACACCATATATTTT | CASSYSVGQGGNTIYF
TRBD1 | TRBJ1-6 | TRBV28 | TGTGCCAGCAGTTTGGGGGACAGGGGAAAGTCACCCCTCCACTTT | CASSLGDRGKSPLHF
TRBD2 | TRBJ2-7 | TRBV14 | TGTGCCAGCAGCCAAGGGGGGACTAGCGGGAGCACCTACGAGCAGTACTTC | CASSQGGTSGSTYEQYF
NA | TRBJ1-4 | TRBV9 | TGTGCCAGCAGCGACACACAGGGTGGCGGTGAAAAACTGTTTTTT | CASSDTQGGGEKLFF
TRBD2 | TRBJ2-7 | TRBV3-1/TRBV3-2 | TGTGCCAGCAGCCAAGATTGTTTCCCGTGTAGGACTAGCGGGAACTACGAGCAGTACTTC | CASSQDCFPCRTSGNYEQYF